This paragraph reports one T cell receptor beta chain. What it binds is not known. At one end, the junction sequence differs from germline, possibly due to a read error. With a constant-region primer, TCR beta cDNA was made from around 520 ng of total RNA. Slightly modified ARM-PCR served as the procedure for the TCR beta libraries. These libraries came from three rounds of nested multiplex PCR. Running 9 to 10 cycles apiece, the first two PCR rounds relied on TRBV1-TRBV30 forward primers together with a C-beta reverse primer. TCRdb ran MiXCR on the multiplex PCR reads and lists one entry per CDR3 protein. The sample carries 150,000 to 200,000 distinct CDR3 sequences, roughly two thirds recorded once. Unsorted whole blood supplied the blood RNA, and germline DNA was isolated too. The data stem from a study of tumor-infiltrating lymphocytes in primary liver carcinoma. The CDR3 has 13 amino acids. The germline V gene encodes CDR1 MNHEY and CDR2 SVGAGI.

Whole-study results and caveats: Tumor tissue displayed a significantly greater top-250-clone fraction than blood (p = 0.039).

This TCR derives from a woman aged 60-75 years with primary liver carcinoma and hepatitis B virus infection. The sample taken for sequencing was peripheral blood. The chain employs TRBV6-5 and TRBJ1-2; TRBD1 agrees at 7 bases. CDR3 coding DNA: TGTGCCAGCAATGACCGACAGGGCTATGGCTACACCTTT. It encodes CASNDRQGYGYTF.